This TCR beta chain was retrieved from a study of a mutant IDH1 vaccine in newly diagnosed glioma. The wider study: Patients began vaccination 4-6 weeks after radiotherapy alone, or with temozolomide cycles.

V was pared by 4 bases and J by 0 bases, with 17 bases between. The CDR3 loop spans 18 amino acids. CDR1 and CDR2 (germline): SGHDT, YYEEEE. TCRdb keeps only in-frame clones here, not all; method: immunoSEQ multiplex PCR. The sample has some 30,000 clones; roughly four fifths are singletons. Of note for this clone: No antigen is known for it.

Time point described: week 47, end of study. What each vaccine dose contained was 300 ug of mutant IDH1 20-mer peptide, accompanied by topical imiquimod. This TCR came from a man aged 25-45 years with glioma. V gene TRBV5-6 combines with J gene TRBJ2-6; maybe TRBD1 (6 bases). The starting material was PBMCs, obtained from a glioma patient whose treatment included an IDH1 peptide vaccine. CDR3 region: CASSRERDTLSGANVLTF. The CDR3 coding sequence is TGTGCCAGCAGCAGGGAACGGGACACCCTCTCTGGGGCCAACGTCCTGACTTTC.